This T cell receptor beta chain was identified in a study of blood T cell repertoires in COVID-19 (TCRdb year 2020). The study in broad terms: Collaborator samples came from the United States, Italy and Spain and covered acute and convalescent phases of COVID-19. Samples came from the ongoing ImmuneRACE study (first 160 participants) plus 1,254 subjects from 6 global collaborators. A de-identified subject ID, COVID-19 status, age in years and sex were almost always included in the sample metadata. Where available, HLA class I and class II types were taken from metadata supplied by the sample provider and were not determined by assay-based typing. A freely available public database, intended as a resource for researchers studying the immune response to SARS-CoV-2, is where the repertoires were released. Subjects who had been exposed to COVID-19, were actively infected with it, or had recovered from it provided the deeply sampled blood TCRbeta repertoires that made up the dataset. The material from the prospective study consisted of cDNA or gDNA derived from T cells, B-cell-depleted T cells, or PBMCs.

On the study overall, not on this receptor specifically: The quantity of clinical and demographic metadata differed by source and by participant and was supplied without curation.

A word on this clone: The target of this receptor is not known. Base qualities are missing; no much larger clone stands one base away.

The CDR3 starts with the cysteine, ends with the phenylalanine, and has 13 residues. Solely the CDR3 DNA is kept, with 39 bases framed from the first base. V is cut back by 8 bases and J by 3 bases, with 4 bases in the junction unmatched. For CDR1 and CDR2, the germline V gene lists WSHSY and SAAADI. The immunoSEQ Assay, a bias-controlled multiplex PCR, was used to amplify TCRbeta CDR3 regions from genomic DNA. Regarding the original processing steps: Nucleated cell counts per sample were estimated from amplification of reference gene primers within the assay. Sequence reads were collapsed and filtered to measure the absolute abundance of every unique TCRbeta CDR3 rearrangement. For each sample, productive Simpson clonality was calculated as the square root of Simpson's diversity index across productive rearrangements. TCRdb retrieved this table from immuneACCESS and kept in-frame rearrangements only. Not all clones are present; in checked studies, unresolved V genes account for under half, and no reason is known for the remainder. V, J and clone size are taken as reported in that table, and D and trimming were inferred from the DNA itself. The sample table holds some 89,000 clones, of which roughly four fifths were seen once. The ten top clones hold approximately 1.3% of the sample.

Each collaborating institution followed its own protocols to collect whole blood in K2EDTA tubes. For TCRbeta analysis, collaborators shipped samples in one of three forms: frozen whole blood, isolated PBMCs, or DNA extracted from either of those sample types. The origin of this receptor is a woman over 75 with acute or convalescent COVID-19. The rearranged chain carries TRBV10-2 and TRBJ1-1; TRBD1 agrees with 9 junctional bases. Material for sequencing was peripheral blood. For the CDR3, the sequence is CASRDRVYTEAFF. The nucleotides read TGCGCCAGCCGGGACAGGGTATACACTGAAGCTTTCTTT.